Shown below are 26 T cell receptor beta chains from a single sample sequenced in a study of cytomegalovirus exposure and HLA in healthy donors. PCR used 60 Vbeta primers and 13 Jbeta primers. Some clones are missing from TCRdb's copy, which holds only in-frame ones; the method was immunoSEQ multiplex PCR. The sample has approximately 190,000 clones, roughly 80% seen once; the top ten hold about 6%. Sequenced sample: PBMCs. The receptors come from a man aged 35 to 55 in good health and CMV-seropositive.

This clone appeared a few times. As DNA, the CDR3 is TGTGCCAGCAGCCTCGGGACAGCGGGAGACACTGAAGCTTTCTTT. Protein product: CASSLGTAGDTEAFF. The gene calls are TRBV5-4 and TRBJ1-1, with 7 nucleotides matching TRBD1. The germline CDR1 and CDR2 sequences are SGHNT and YYREEE (reference sequence). The ends lost 4 bases at V and 3 bases at J; junction bases unmatched: 9. This CDR3 has 15 residues.

V gene TRBV7-9 combines with J gene TRBJ2-1; perhaps TRBD2 as D (5 bases). Germline V CDR1 and CDR2: SEHNR, FQNEAQ (reference sequence). The CDR3 covers 15 residues. V lost 6 bases and J lost 0, with 12 bases in between. The CDR3 loop is CASRDSSSSYNEQFF. CDR3 sequence (DNA): TGTGCCAGCAGGGACTCGTCGAGCTCCTACAATGAGCAGTTCTTC.

The sample holds one count of this clone. This rearrangement joins TRBV2 to TRBJ2-3, with 11 bases fitting TRBD2. Germline CDR1 and CDR2: SNHLY and FYNNEI. J gave up 6 bases and V 4 bases, and 3 bases lay outside the gene matches. The CDR3 consists of 14 residues. The CDR3 sequence: CASSVAGGPDTQYF. CDR3 nucleotide sequence: TGTGCCAGCAGTGTAGCGGGGGGGCCGGATACGCAGTATTTT.

The CDR3 loop reads CAWSAGAGVVEQFF. CDR3 coding DNA: TGTGCCTGGAGTGCCGGGGCGGGGGTGGTTGAGCAGTTCTTC. The gene calls are TRBV30 and TRBJ2-1; 7 bases fit TRBD2. Germline trimming cut 1 base from V and 9 bases from J; bases unmatched to any gene: 9. The CDR3 contains 14 residues. Germline V gene data show CDR1 as GTSNPN and CDR2 as SVGIG (reference sequence).

In regard to this clone: At the DNA level, this CDR3 is encoded by other sequences in the same sample as well. The CDR3 sequence is CASSIRETQYF. CDR3 nucleotides: TGTGCCAGCAGTATTCGAGAGACCCAGTACTTC. The chain joins TRBV28 to TRBJ2-5; D call uncertain. Trimming shortened V by 5 bases and J by 4 bases, and 5 bases separated the two germline ends. This CDR3 comprises 11 residues. The V gene's germline CDR1 is MDHEN and CDR2 SYDVKM.

The V gene is TRBV9, the J gene TRBJ2-1; TRBD1 might be the D (6 bases). The CDR3 loop spans 16 amino acids. Looked up from germline, CDR1 is SGDLS and CDR2 is YYNGEE. Trimming pared 0 bases from V and 7 bases from J, leaving 17 bases between. The chain's CDR3 is CASSVGVGGGVNEQFF. DNA of the CDR3: TGTGCCAGCAGCGTAGGGGTAGGGGGTGGTGTAAATGAGCAGTTCTTC.

V and J are TRBV28 and TRBJ2-1, with TRBD2 matching 11 bases. This CDR3 is built from 17 residues. The germline V gene encodes CDR1 MDHEN and CDR2 SYDVKM. V gave up 5 bases and J gave up 0 bases; unmatched junction bases: 6. The CDR3 is CASSRLAGSPSYNEQFF. CDR3 coding DNA: TGTGCCAGCAGTCGACTAGCGGGGAGCCCCTCCTACAATGAGCAGTTCTTC.

The chain employs TRBV28 and TRBJ1-5; a weak D match, TRBD1 (6 bases). CDR1 MDHEN and CDR2 SYDVKM come from the germline V gene. This CDR3 has 14 residues. Trimming removed 6 bases at V and 6 bases at J, with 15 bases between. In nucleotides, the CDR3 is TGTGCCAGCAGCCCCTCCCCAGGGGCTCAGCCCCAGCATTTT. Its protein is CASSPSPGAQPQHF.

This clone was found once. The chain has TRBV4-3 and TRBJ2-3; 12 positions agree with TRBD2. Germline CDR1 is LGHNA and CDR2 is YSLEER. The junction had 10 bases not matched to a gene; V was cut back by 0 bases and J by 0 bases. The CDR3 contains 20 residues. This CDR3 reads CASSQEYGLAGRRSTDTQYF. CDR3 coding DNA: TGCGCCAGCAGCCAAGAGTATGGACTAGCGGGAAGGAGAAGCACAGATACGCAGTATTTT.

The genes are TRBV6-5 and TRBJ1-5; D is possibly TRBD1 (5 bases). CDR3 length: 13 amino acids. Trimming left V 7 bases short and J 1 base short, with 8 bases between. Germline CDR1 reads MNHEY; CDR2 reads SVGAGI. CDR3 DNA: TGTGCCAGCACAAGGGGAAGCAATCAGCCCCAGCATTTT. Amino acids: CASTRGSNQPQHF.

This sequence joins TRBV9 and TRBJ2-7; D remains ambiguous. V shed 8 bases and J shed 3 bases, with 12 bases lying between them. CDR1 is SGDLS and CDR2 is YYNGEE in the germline V gene. The CDR3 runs 12 residues. The CDR3 DNA reads as TGTGCCAGTGGCCCCGGGTTCTACGAGCAGTACTTC. Residues: CASGPGFYEQYF.

The chain links TRBV30 to TRBJ2-1, with D tentatively TRBD1 (5 bases). The germline V and J ends were trimmed by 5 bases and 6 bases, with 5 bases remaining between them. Germline CDR1 GTSNPN, CDR2 SVGIG (reference sequence). The CDR3 extends over 10 amino acids. The CDR3 DNA reads TGTGCCTGGGACAGCAATGAGCAGTTCTTC. Translating gives CAWDSNEQFF.

In regard to this clone: Mismatch with germline at one junction end may stem from a read error. The gene calls are TRBV19 and TRBJ2-7; TRBD1 matches 7 bases. The CDR3 is 14 residues long. CDR1 is LNHDA and CDR2 is SQIVND in the germline V gene (reference sequence). CDR3 amino acids: CASSSDRASHEQYF. The DNA for the CDR3 is TGTGCCAGTAGTTCAGACAGGGCCTCCCACGAGCAGTACTTC.

Remarks on this clone: A junction end diverges from the germline sequence, so it may reflect a read error. CDR3 nucleotide sequence: TGTGCCAGCAGCCCGGGGGGGGCGAGGGGCTACCCCTTC. It codes for CASSPGGARGYPF. This rearrangement joins TRBV28 to TRBJ1-2; a weak D match, TRBD1 (6 bases). The CDR3 length is 13 residues. The germline CDR1 and CDR2 sequences are MDHEN and SYDVKM.

The chain uses TRBV21-1 and TRBJ2-3; the DNA was not used to check the table's D call, TRBD1. TRBV21-1 is classified as a pseudogene. CDR3 length: 16 amino acids. For the CDR3, the DNA is TGTGCCAGCAGCAAAGCCAACAGGGCGTCCACAGATACGCAGTATTTT. Encoded protein: CASSKANRASTDTQYF.

This clone came up a few times. V usage is TRBV4-1 and J usage is TRBJ2-5; a possible D gene is TRBD2 (6 bases). This CDR3 region has 15 residues. Germline-derived CDR1 and CDR2 are MGHRA and YSYEKL. V was clipped by 0 bases and J by 6 bases, with 14 bases between them. The CDR3 here is CASSQETYSGQTQYF. The CDR3 bases are TGCGCCAGCAGCCAAGAAACGTATAGCGGCCAGACCCAGTACTTC.

This chain connects TRBV5-4 to TRBJ2-1; D not resolved. Germline CDR1 and CDR2: SGHNT and YYREEE (reference sequence). V dropped 6 bases and J dropped 0 bases, with 7 bases sitting between them. This CDR3 has 13 residues. The CDR3 DNA sequence: TGTGCCAGCACAAAGAGCTCCTACAATGAGCAGTTCTTC. Translated, it gives CASTKSSYNEQFF.

This clone occurred a few times. The chain carries TRBV15 and TRBJ1-2; D gene uncertain. V was trimmed by 5 bases and J by 4 bases, leaving 17 bases between them. Per germline, CDR1 LNHNV and CDR2 YYDKDF (reference sequence). The CDR3 runs to 15 residues. CDR3 region: CATSLPFIGSYGYTF. Here the CDR3 DNA reads TGTGCCACCAGCCTACCATTTATCGGGAGCTATGGCTACACCTTC.

The chain carries TRBV5-4 and TRBJ2-1; 8 bases are a match to TRBD2. The ends lost 2 bases at V and 0 bases at J; junction bases unmatched: 1. This CDR3 is built from 15 residues. The germline gives CDR1 SGHNT, CDR2 YYREEE (reference sequence). This chain's CDR3 is CASSFGGASYNEQFF. CDR3 nucleotides: TGTGCCAGCAGCTTCGGGGGGGCCTCCTACAATGAGCAGTTCTTC. Full variable domain (outside the CDR3, taken from reference TRBV5-4 and TRBJ2-1): ETGVTQSPTHLIKTRGQQVTLRCSSQSGHNTVSWYQQALGQGPQFIFQYYREEENGRGNFPPRFSGLQFPNYSSELNVNALELDDSALYLCASSFGGASYNEQFFGPGTRLTVL.

This clone was counted a few times. The DNA of the CDR3 is TGTGCCAGCAGTAGGACAGGTACCTACGAGCAGTACTTC. This sequence encodes CASSRTGTYEQYF. This chain connects TRBV6-5 to TRBJ2-7, with TRBD1 matching 7 bases. Germline V gene lookup returns CDR1 MNHEY and CDR2 SVGAGI. The CDR3 is made up of 13 amino acids. Germline trimming cut 5 bases from V and 2 bases from J; bases unmatched to any gene: 3.

The chain recombines TRBV27 with TRBJ2-7, with D possibly matching TRBD2 (5 bases). The germline V gene encodes CDR1 MNHEY and CDR2 SMNVEV (reference sequence). V shed 0 bases and J shed 7 bases, with 10 bases lying between them. This CDR3 spans 13 amino acids. The CDR3 is CASSLSPWEEQYF. CDR3 nucleotides: TGTGCCAGCAGTTTATCTCCCTGGGAGGAGCAGTACTTC.

The chain uses TRBV5-6 and TRBJ2-5; D remains ambiguous. The CDR3 runs 13 residues. Germline V gene lookup returns CDR1 SGHDT and CDR2 YYEEEE. The V end was cut by 0 bases, the J end by 0 bases, with 3 bases between. The CDR3 sequence: CASSLDNQETQYF. The CDR3 DNA reads as TGTGCCAGCAGCTTGGACAACCAAGAGACCCAGTACTTC.

The V and J genes are TRBV7-8 and TRBJ1-5; possibly TRBD1 for D (6 bases). The CDR3 is 18 amino acids. With 5 bases removed from V and 1 base from J, the gap between germline ends came to 21 bases. In germline, CDR1 is SGHVS, CDR2 FQNEAQ. CDR3 amino acids: CASSLLSGQKRSNQPQHF. In DNA, the CDR3 is TGTGCCAGCAGCCTTTTAAGTGGACAGAAAAGAAGCAATCAGCCCCAGCATTTT. The whole variable domain, filled in from reference TRBV7-8 and TRBJ1-5, reads GAGVSQSPRYKVAKRGQDVALRCDPISGHVSLFWYQQALGQGPEFLTYFQNEAQLDKSGLPSDRFFAERPEGSVSTLKIQRTQQEDSAVYLCASSLLSGQKRSNQPQHFGDGTRLSIL.

This chain connects TRBV19 to TRBJ1-2; possible D gene TRBD1, 6 bases. The CDR3 loop spans 14 amino acids. Trimming took off 3 bases at V and 3 bases at J, with 11 bases between the two ends. CDR1 is LNHDA, CDR2 SQIVND, per germline (reference sequence). The CDR3 protein is CASSIRGADYGYTF. DNA for the CDR3: TGTGCCAGTAGTATTCGGGGGGCTGACTATGGCTACACCTTC. The variable domain in full, with the rest retrieved from reference TRBV19 and TRBJ1-2, is DGGITQSPKYLFRKEGQNVTLSCEQNLNHDAMYWYRQDPGQGLRLIYYSQIVNDFQKGDIAEGYSVSREKKESFPLTVTSAQKNPTAFYLCASSIRGADYGYTFGSGTRLTVV.

The chain joins TRBV5-6 to TRBJ1-2; 7 nucleotides align to TRBD1. The CDR3 runs 15 residues. Germline CDR1 is SGHDT and CDR2 is YYEEEE. J lost 5 bases, V lost 0 bases, and 7 bases had no gene match. This CDR3 reads CASSLGRDSVYGYTF. The CDR3, as DNA: TGTGCCAGCAGCTTGGGCCGGGACAGCGTATATGGCTACACCTTC.

The DNA for the CDR3 is TGTGCCAGCAGCGTAGCCGCCGGGACTAGCGTTAACTACGAGCAGTACTTC. Translated, it gives CASSVAAGTSVNYEQYF. The chain employs TRBV9 and TRBJ2-7, with 10 positions matching TRBD2. CDR1 is SGDLS, CDR2 YYNGEE, per germline. The CDR3 runs 17 residues. The V and J ends lost 0 bases and 3 bases, in that order; junction bases with no gene match: 9.